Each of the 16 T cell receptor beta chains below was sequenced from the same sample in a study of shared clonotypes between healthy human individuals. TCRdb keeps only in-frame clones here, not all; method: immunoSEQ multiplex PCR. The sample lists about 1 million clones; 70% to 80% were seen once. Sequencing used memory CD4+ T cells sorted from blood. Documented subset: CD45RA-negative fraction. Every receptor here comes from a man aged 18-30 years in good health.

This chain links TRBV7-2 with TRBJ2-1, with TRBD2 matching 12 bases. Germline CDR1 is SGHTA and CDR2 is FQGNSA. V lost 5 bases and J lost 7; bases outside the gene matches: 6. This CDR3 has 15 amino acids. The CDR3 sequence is CASSPSSGRGNEQFF. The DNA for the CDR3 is TGTGCCAGCAGCCCCTCTAGCGGGAGGGGAAATGAGCAGTTCTTC.

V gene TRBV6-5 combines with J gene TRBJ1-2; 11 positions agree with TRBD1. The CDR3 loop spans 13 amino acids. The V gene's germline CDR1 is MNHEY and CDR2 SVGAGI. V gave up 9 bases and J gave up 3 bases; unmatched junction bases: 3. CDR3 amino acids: CASGDRGYYGYTF. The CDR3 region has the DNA TGTGCCAGTGGGGACAGGGGGTACTATGGCTACACCTTC.

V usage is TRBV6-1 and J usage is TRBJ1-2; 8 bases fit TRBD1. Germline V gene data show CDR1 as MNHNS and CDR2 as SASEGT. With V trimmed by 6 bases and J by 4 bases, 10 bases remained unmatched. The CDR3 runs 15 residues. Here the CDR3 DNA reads TGTGCCAGCAGAGCAGGGGGCAGCATTAGCTATGGCTACACCTTC. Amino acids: CASRAGGSISYGYTF.

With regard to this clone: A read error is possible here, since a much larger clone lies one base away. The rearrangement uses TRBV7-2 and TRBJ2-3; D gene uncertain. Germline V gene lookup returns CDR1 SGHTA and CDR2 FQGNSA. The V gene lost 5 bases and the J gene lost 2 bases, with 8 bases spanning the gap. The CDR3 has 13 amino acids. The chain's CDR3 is CASSRSLTDTQYF. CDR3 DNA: TGTGCCAGCAGCCGCTCCCTCACAGATACGCAGTATTTT.

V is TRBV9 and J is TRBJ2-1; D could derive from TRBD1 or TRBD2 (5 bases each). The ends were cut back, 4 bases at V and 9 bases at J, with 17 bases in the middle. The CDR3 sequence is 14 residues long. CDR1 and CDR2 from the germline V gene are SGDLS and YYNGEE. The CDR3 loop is CASSSNPRDGEQFF. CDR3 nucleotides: TGTGCCAGCAGCTCAAATCCTAGGGACGGTGAGCAGTTCTTC. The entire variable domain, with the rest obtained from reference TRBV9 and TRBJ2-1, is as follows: DSGVTQTPKHLITATGQRVTLRCSPRSGDLSVYWYQQSLDQGLQFLIQYYNGEERAKGNILERFSAQQFPDLHSELNLSSLELGDSALYFCASSSNPRDGEQFFGPGTRLTVL.

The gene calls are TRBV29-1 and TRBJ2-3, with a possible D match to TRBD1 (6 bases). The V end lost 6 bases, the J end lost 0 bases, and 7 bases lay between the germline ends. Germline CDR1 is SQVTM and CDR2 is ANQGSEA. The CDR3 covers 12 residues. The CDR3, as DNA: TGCAGCGTAGGACAGAGCACAGATACGCAGTATTTT. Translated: CSVGQSTDTQYF.

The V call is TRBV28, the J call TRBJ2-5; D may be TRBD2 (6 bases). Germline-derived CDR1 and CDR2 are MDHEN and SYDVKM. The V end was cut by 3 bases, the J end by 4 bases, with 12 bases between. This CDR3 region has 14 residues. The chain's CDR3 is CASSLGGGGETQYF. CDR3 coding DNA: TGTGCCAGCAGTTTGGGGGGTGGTGGAGAGACCCAGTACTTC.

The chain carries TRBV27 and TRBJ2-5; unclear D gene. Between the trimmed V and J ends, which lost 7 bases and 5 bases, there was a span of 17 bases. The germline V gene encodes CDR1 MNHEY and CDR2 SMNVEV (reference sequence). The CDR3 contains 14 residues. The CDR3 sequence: CASTHRALRETQYF. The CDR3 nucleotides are TGTGCCAGCACCCACCGGGCCCTCAGGGAGACCCAGTACTTC.

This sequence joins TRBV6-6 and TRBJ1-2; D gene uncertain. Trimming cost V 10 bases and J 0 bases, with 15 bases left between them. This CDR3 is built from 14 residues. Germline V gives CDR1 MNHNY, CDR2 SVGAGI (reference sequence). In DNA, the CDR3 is TGTGCCACTACGGACCGCAGTTCTAACTATGGCTACACCTTC. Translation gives CATTDRSSNYGYTF.

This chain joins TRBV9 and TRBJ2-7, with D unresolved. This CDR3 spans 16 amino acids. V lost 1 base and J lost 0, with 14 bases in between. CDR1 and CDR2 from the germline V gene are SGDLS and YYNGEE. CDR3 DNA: TGTGCCAGCAGCGTACCTGGACGGCCGAGCTCCTACGAGCAGTACTTC. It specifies CASSVPGRPSSYEQYF.

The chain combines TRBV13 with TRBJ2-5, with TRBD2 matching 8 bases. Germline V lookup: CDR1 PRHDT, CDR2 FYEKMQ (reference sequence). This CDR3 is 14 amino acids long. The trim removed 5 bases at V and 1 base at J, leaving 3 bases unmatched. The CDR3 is CASSPTSGQETQYF. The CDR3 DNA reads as TGTGCCAGCAGCCCTACTAGCGGCCAAGAGACCCAGTACTTC.

DNA for the CDR3: TGTGCCAGCAGGCCAATTTCGGGCACTGAAGCTTTCTTT. Translating gives CASRPISGTEAFF. The gene calls are TRBV5-6 and TRBJ1-1; D is unclear. CDR1 SGHDT and CDR2 YYEEEE come from the germline V gene. The CDR3 is 13 amino acids. The V end lost 5 bases, the J end lost 4 bases, and 12 bases lay between the germline ends.

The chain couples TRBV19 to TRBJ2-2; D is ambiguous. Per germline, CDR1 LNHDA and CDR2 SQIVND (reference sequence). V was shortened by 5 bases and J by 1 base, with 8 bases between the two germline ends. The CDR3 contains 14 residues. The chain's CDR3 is CASSWAGNTGELFF. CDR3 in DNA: TGTGCCAGTAGTTGGGCAGGGAACACCGGGGAGCTGTTTTTT.

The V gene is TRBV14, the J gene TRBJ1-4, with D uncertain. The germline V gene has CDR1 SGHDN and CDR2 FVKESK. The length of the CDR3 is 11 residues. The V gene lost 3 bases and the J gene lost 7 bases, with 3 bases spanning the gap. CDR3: CASSHGEKLFF. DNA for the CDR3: TGTGCCAGCAGCCACGGTGAAAAACTGTTTTTT.

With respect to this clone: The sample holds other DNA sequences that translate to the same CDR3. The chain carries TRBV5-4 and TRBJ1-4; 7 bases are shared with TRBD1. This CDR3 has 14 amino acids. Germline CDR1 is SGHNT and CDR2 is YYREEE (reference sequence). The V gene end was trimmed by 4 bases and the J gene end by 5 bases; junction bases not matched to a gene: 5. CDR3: CASSLQGRNEKLFF. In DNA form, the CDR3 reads TGTGCCAGCAGCCTACAGGGGAGGAATGAAAAACTGTTTTTT.

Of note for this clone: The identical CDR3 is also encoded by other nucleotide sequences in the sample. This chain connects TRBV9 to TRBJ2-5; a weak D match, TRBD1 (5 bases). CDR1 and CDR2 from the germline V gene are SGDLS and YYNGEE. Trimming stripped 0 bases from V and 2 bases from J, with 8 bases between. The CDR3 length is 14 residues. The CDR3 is CASSVGGQQETQYF. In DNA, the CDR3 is TGTGCCAGCAGCGTAGGGGGCCAGCAAGAGACCCAGTACTTC.